The subject of this entry is one T cell receptor (beta chain). No cognate antigen has been identified for it. No base quality information exists; no much larger clone differs at one position. The CDR3 starts with the cysteine, ends with the phenylalanine, and has 14 residues. The CDR3 DNA has 42 bases and is translated from base 1. V loses 1 base of germline sequence and J loses 3 bases, and the interval between the two ends is 10 bases. From the germline V gene (reference sequence), CDR1 is PRHDT and CDR2 is FYEKMQ. Library prep was done by the immunoSEQ multiplex PCR assay. Deep sequencing of rearranged TCR beta loci, alongside multiparametric flow cytometry, was used to profile T cell repertoires. TCRdb holds this immuneACCESS table with in-frame rearrangements only. Some clones are missing; in checked studies, unresolved V genes explain under half, and the rest has no known cause. This sample lists around 63,000 clones; around 87% were detected once. The ten largest clones represent about 10% of the sample.

The source of the sample is a study of lymphopenia after photon versus proton radiotherapy (dated 2019 in TCRdb). Regarding the complete study: Photon and proton radiation therapy were compared by the study for their immunological effects in patients with gastrointestinal tumors who developed high-grade lymphopenia. The 15 to 20 patients in the cohort had gastrointestinal tumors, were treated with either photon or proton therapy, and subsequently developed lymphopenia. The goal of the study was to describe how the two radiation modalities differ in their effects on the immune system.

Here is what the overall study found, with its caveats: Among patients across the cohort who died, overall survival time showed an inverse correlation with a larger post-nadir drop in TCR diversity. Once the lymphocyte count had reached its nadir, the repertoires of photon-treated patients showed oligoclonal expansion, particularly of CD8+ Temra cells, and this expansion drove the decline in diversity. The survival association was assessed only in patients who died, and better survival with proton therapy was presented by the authors as a possibility rather than a demonstrated result. During treatment, patients who received proton therapy stayed relatively stable, whereas patients who received photon therapy lost naive T cells and TCR diversity and gained effector/memory populations.

The sequence is built from TRBV13 and TRBJ2-7; TRBD2 might be the D gene, on 6 matching bases. The sample was peripheral blood, taken from a patient treated with proton-based radiotherapy. This TCR derives from a man older than 75 with esophageal cancer. The encoded CDR3 is CASSLAGGIYEQYF. The DNA reads as follows: TGTGCCAGCAGCTTAGCAGGCGGGATCTACGAGCAGTACTTC.